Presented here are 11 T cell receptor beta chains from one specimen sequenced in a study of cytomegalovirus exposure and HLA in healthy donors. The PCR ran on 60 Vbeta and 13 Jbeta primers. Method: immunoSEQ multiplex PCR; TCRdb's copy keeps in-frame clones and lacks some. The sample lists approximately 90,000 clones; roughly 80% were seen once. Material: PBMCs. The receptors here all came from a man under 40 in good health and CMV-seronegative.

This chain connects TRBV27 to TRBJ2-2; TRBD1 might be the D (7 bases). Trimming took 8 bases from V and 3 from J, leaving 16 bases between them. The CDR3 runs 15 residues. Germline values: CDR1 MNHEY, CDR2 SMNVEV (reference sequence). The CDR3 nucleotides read TGTGCCAGCCGTCCTGGCGGGACAGACACCGGGGAGCTGTTTTTT. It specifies CASRPGGTDTGELFF.

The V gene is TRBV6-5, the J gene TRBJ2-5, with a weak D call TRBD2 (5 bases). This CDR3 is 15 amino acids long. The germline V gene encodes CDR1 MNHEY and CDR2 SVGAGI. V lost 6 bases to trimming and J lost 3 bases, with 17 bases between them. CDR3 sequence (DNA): TGTGCCAGCAGCCCCCTATTTGACGGGAAAGAGACCCAGTACTTC. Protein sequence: CASSPLFDGKETQYF.

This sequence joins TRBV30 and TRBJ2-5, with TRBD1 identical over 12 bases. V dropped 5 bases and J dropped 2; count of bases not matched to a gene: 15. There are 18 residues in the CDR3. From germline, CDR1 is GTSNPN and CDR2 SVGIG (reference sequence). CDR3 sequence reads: CAWRKVGQGANGQETQYF. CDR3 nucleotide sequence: TGTGCCTGGCGCAAAGTGGGACAGGGGGCTAACGGACAAGAGACCCAGTACTTC.

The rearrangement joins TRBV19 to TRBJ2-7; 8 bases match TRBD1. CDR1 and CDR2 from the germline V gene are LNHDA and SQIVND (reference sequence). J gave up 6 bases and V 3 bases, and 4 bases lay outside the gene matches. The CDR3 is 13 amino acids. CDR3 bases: TGTGCCAGTAGTATTATACAGGGGGGCGAGCAGTACTTC. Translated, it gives CASSIIQGGEQYF.

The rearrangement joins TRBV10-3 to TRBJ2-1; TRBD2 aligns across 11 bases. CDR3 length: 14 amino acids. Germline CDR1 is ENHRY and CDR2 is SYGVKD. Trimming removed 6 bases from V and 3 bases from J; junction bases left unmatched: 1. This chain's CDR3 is CAISGTSGYNEQFF. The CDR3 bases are TGTGCCATCAGCGGGACTAGCGGCTACAATGAGCAGTTCTTC.

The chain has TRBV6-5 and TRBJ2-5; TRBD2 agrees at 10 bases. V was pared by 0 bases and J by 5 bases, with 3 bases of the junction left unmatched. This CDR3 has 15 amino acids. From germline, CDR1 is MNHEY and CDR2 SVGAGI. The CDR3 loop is CASSYSSSGSETQYF. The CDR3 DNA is TGTGCCAGCAGTTACTCTTCTAGCGGGAGTGAGACCCAGTACTTC.

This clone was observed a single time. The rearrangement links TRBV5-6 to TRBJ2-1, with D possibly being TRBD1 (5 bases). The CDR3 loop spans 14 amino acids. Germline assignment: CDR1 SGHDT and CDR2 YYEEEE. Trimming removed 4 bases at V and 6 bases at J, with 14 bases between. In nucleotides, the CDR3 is TGTGCCAGCAGCCGACAACAGGCCCCCAATGAGCAGTTCTTC. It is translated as CASSRQQAPNEQFF.

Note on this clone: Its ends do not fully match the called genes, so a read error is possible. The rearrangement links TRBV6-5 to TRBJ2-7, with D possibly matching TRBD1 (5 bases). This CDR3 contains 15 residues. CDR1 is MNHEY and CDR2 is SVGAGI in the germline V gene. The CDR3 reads CASSYSMTASNEQYF. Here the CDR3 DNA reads TGTGCCAGCAGTTACTCGATGACAGCCTCCAACGAGCAGTACTTC.

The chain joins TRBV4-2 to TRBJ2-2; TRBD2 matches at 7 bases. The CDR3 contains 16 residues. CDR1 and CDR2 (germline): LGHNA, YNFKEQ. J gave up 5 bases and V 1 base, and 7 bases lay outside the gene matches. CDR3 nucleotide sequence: TGTGCCAGCAGCCAAGGGGGGGGAGTAAGTACCGGGGAGCTGTTTTTT. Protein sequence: CASSQGGGVSTGELFF.

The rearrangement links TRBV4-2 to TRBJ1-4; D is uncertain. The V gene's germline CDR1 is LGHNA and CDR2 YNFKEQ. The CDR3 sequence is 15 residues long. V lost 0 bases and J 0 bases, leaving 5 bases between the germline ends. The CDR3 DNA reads TGTGCCAGCAGCCAAGAACAGTCAACTAATGAAAAACTGTTTTTT. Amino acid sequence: CASSQEQSTNEKLFF.

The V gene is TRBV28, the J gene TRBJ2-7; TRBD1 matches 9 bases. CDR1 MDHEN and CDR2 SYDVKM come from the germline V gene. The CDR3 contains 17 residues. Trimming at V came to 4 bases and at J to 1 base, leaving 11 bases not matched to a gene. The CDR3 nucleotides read TGTGCCAGCAGTTCCGGGACAGGGACATATACATCCTACGAGCAGTACTTC. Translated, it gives CASSSGTGTYTSYEQYF.